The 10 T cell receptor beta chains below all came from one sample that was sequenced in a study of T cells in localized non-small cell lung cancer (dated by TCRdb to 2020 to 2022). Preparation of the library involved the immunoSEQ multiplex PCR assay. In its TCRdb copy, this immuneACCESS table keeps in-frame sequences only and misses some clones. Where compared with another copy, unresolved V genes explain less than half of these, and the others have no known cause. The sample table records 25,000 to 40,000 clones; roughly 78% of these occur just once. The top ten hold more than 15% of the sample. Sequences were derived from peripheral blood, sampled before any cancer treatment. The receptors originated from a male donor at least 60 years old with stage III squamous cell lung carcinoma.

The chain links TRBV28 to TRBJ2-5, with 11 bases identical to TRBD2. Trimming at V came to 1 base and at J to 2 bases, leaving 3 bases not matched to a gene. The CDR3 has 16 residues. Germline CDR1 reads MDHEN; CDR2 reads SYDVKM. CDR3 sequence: CASSLLGTSGQETQYF. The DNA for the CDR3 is TGTGCCAGCAGTTTATTGGGGACTAGCGGACAAGAGACCCAGTACTTC.

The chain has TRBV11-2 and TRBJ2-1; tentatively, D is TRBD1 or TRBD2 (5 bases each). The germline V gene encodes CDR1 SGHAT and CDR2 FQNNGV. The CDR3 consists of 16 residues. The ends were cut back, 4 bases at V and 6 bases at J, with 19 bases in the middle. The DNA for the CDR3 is TGTGCCAGCAGCTCTCCCTCCGGGGCGGGCGGCAATGAGCAGTTCTTC. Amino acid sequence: CASSSPSGAGGNEQFF. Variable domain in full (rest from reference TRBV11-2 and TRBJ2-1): EAGVAQSPRYKIIEKRQSVAFWCNPISGHATLYWYQQILGQGPKLLIQFQNNGVVDDSQLPKDRFSAERLKGVDSTLKIQPAKLEDSAVYLCASSSPSGAGGNEQFFGPGTRLTVL.

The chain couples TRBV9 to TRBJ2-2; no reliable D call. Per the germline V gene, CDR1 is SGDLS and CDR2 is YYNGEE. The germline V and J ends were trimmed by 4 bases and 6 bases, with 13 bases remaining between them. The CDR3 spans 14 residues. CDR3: CASSTRYGAGELFF. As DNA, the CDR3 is TGTGCCAGCAGCACACGCTATGGGGCCGGGGAGCTGTTTTTT.

CDR3 in amino acids: CASSLRLTQTQYF. CDR3 DNA sequence: TGTGCCAGCAGTTTACGCCTTACCCAGACCCAGTACTTC. The chain recombines TRBV27 with TRBJ2-5; no firm D call. Trimming stripped 2 bases from V and 6 bases from J, with 10 bases between. Germline CDR1 MNHEY, CDR2 SMNVEV (reference sequence). This CDR3 is 13 amino acids long.

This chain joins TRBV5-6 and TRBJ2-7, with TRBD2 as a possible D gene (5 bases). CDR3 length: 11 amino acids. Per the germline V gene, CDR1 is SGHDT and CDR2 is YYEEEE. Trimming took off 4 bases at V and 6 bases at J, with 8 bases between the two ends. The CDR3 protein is CASSREGEQYF. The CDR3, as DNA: TGTGCCAGCAGCCGAGAGGGCGAGCAGTACTTC.

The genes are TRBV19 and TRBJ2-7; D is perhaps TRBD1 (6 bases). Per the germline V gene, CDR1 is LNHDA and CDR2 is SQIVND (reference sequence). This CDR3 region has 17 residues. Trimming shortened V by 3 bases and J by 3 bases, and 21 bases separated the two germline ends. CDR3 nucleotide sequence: TGTGCCAGTAGTATGGGGGCGTCGGCGGTGAAGGTCTACGAGCAGTACTTC. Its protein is CASSMGASAVKVYEQYF. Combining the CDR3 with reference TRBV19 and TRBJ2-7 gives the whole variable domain DGGITQSPKYLFRKEGQNVTLSCEQNLNHDAMYWYRQDPGQGLRLIYYSQIVNDFQKGDIAEGYSVSREKKESFPLTVTSAQKNPTAFYLCASSMGASAVKVYEQYFGPGTRLTVT.

The CDR3 DNA is TGTGCCAGCAGCGTAGCTGATCTACCGAACTCTGGAAACACCATATATTTT. Its protein is CASSVADLPNSGNTIYF. V and J are TRBV9 and TRBJ1-3; D uncertain. The CDR3 has 17 amino acids. Germline loops: CDR1 SGDLS, CDR2 YYNGEE. Trimming left V 0 bases short and J 0 bases short, with 13 bases between.

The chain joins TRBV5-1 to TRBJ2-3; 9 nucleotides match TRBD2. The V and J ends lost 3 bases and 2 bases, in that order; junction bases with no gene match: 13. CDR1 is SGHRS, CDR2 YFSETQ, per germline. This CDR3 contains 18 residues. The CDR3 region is CASSSPAIAGVYTDTQYF. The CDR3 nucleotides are TGCGCCAGCAGCTCCCCGGCGATAGCGGGGGTGTACACAGATACGCAGTATTTT.

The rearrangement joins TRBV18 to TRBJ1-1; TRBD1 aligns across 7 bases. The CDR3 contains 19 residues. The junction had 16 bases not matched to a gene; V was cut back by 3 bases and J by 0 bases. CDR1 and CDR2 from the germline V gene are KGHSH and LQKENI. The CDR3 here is CASSPFRSAGQTMNTEAFF. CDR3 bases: TGTGCCAGCTCACCGTTTAGGTCGGCGGGACAGACAATGAACACTGAAGCTTTCTTT.

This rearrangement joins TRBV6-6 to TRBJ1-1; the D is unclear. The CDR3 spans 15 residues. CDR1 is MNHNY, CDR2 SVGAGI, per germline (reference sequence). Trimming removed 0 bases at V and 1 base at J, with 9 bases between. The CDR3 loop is CASSYSPAGNTEAFF. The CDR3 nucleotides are TGTGCCAGCAGTTACTCCCCCGCGGGGAACACTGAAGCTTTCTTT.